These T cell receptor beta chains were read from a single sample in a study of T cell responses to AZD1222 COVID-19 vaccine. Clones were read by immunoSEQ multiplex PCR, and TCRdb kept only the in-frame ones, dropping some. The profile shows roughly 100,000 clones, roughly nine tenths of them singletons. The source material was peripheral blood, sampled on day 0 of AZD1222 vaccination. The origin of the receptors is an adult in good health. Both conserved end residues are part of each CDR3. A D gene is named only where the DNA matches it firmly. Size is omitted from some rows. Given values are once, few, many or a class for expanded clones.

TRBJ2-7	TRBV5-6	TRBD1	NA	CASSLGPGQGIHEQYF	TGTGCCAGCAGCCTGGGTCCGGGACAGGGAATCCACGAGCAGTACTTC
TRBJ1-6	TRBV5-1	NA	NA	CASSLDPDTSPLHF	TGCGCCAGCAGCTTGGACCCCGACACTTCACCCCTCCACTTT
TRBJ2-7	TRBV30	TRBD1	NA	CAWSTGTASGEQYF	TGTGCCTGGAGTACCGGGACAGCCTCCGGCGAGCAGTACTTC
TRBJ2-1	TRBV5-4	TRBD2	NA	CASSRSMGVRASGGVNEQFF	TGTGCCAGCAGCCGGTCTATGGGGGTGCGGGCTAGCGGGGGGGTAAATGAGCAGTTCTTC
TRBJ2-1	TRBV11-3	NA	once	CASSLGPYNEQFF	TGTGCCAGCAGCTTAGGACCTTACAATGAGCAGTTCTTC
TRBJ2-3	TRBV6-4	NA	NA	CASSDSNTDTQYF	TGTGCCAGCAGTGACTCTAACACAGATACGCAGTATTTT
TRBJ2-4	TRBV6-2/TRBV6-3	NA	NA	CASSWGGGKNIQYF	TGTGCCAGCAGTTGGGGCGGAGGGAAAAACATTCAGTACTTC
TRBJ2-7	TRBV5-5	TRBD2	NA	CASGTIAGAAYEQYF	TGTGCCAGCGGGACTATAGCGGGGGCCGCCTACGAGCAGTACTTC
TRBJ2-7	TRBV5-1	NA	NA	CASSLAGSSYEQYF	TGCGCCAGCAGCTTGGCCGGGAGCTCCTACGAGCAGTACTTC
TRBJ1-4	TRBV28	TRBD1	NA	CASSLTGGEEKLFF	TGTGCCAGCAGCCTCACAGGGGGGGAGGAAAAACTGTTTTTT
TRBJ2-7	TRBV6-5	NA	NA	CASSYSDYEQYF	TGTGCCAGCAGTTATAGTGATTACGAGCAGTACTTC
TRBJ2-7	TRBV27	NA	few	CASSLSGQVSREQYF	TGTGCCAGCAGTTTATCGGGGCAGGTCTCCCGGGAGCAGTACTTC
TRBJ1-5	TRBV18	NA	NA	CASSEDRNQPQHF	TGTGCCAGCTCAGAGGACAGAAATCAGCCCCAGCATTTT
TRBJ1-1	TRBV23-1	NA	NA	CASMQYTEAFF	TGCGCCAGCATGCAGTACACTGAAGCTTTCTTT
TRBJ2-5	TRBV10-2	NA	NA	CASSDAEETQYF	TGCGCCAGCAGTGATGCTGAAGAGACCCAGTACTTC
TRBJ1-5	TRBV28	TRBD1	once	CASGDRVPLNQPQHF	TGTGCCAGCGGCGACAGGGTACCACTAAATCAGCCCCAGCATTTT
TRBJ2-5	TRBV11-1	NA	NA	CASSLRLAGVETQYF	TGTGCCAGCAGCTTACGGCTAGCCGGAGTAGAGACCCAGTACTTC
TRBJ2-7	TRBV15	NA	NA	CATSRAYRGAGYEQYF	TGTGCCACCAGCAGAGCTTACCGGGGGGCTGGCTACGAGCAGTACTTC